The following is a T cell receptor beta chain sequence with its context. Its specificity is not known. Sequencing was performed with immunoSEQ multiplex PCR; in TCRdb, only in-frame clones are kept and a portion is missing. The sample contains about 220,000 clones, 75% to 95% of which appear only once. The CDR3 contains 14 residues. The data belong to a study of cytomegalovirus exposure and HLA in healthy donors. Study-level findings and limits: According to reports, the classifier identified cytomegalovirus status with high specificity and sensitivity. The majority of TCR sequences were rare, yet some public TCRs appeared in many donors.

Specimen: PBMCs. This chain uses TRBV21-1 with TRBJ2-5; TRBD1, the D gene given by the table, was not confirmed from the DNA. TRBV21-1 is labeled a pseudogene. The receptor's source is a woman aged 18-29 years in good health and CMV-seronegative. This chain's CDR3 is CASSNGSHQETQYF. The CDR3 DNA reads TGTGCCAGCAGCAATGGCAGTCACCAAGAGACCCAGTACTTC.